This is a list of T cell receptor beta chains from one sample in a study of OX40 agonist ivuxolimab in advanced cancers. Some clones are missing from TCRdb's copy, which holds only in-frame ones; the method was immunoSEQ multiplex PCR. The profile shows tens of thousands of clones, around four fifths of them singletons. The sequences come from CD4+ or CD8+ T cells sorted from blood, collected in a trial of the OX40 agonist ivuxolimab. These TCRs come from an adult with an advanced solid tumor such as melanoma, head and neck, liver or kidney cancer. CDR3s include the opening cysteine and the closing phenylalanine or tryptophan. D genes are given only for firm matches. The listing skips clone size in some rows; elsewhere it reads once, few, many or a size class.

j_gene: TRBJ1-3; abundance: NA; v_gene: TRBV29-1; d_gene: NA; CDR3nt: TGCAGCGCCCTGAACGGAAACACCATATATTTT; CDR3aa: CSALNGNTIYF
j_gene: TRBJ2-3; abundance: few; v_gene: TRBV6-1; d_gene: NA; CDR3nt: TGTGCCAGCAGTGAACTCGGGGGCCGAGGGCAGTATTTT; CDR3aa: CASSELGGRGQYF
j_gene: TRBJ2-3; abundance: NA; v_gene: TRBV2; d_gene: NA; CDR3nt: TGTGCCAGCAGTGCCCCGACAGGGGAGGGTGTCACAGATACGCAGTATTTT; CDR3aa: CASSAPTGEGVTDTQYF
j_gene: TRBJ1-5; abundance: NA; v_gene: TRBV5-8; d_gene: TRBD1; CDR3nt: TGTGCCAGCGGGATCGGACAGGGGGGTCCCCAGCATTTT; CDR3aa: CASGIGQGGPQHF
j_gene: TRBJ2-2; abundance: NA; v_gene: TRBV11-3; d_gene: NA; CDR3nt: TGTGCCAGCAGCCATCGCCCCCCGCGGCTAAACACCGGGGAGCTGTTTTTT; CDR3aa: CASSHRPPRLNTGELFF
j_gene: TRBJ1-5; abundance: NA; v_gene: TRBV15; d_gene: TRBD1; CDR3nt: TGTGCCACCAGCAGAGATCGCGGACACCGGACAGGGCCCCAGCATTTT; CDR3aa: CATSRDRGHRTGPQHF
j_gene: TRBJ1-2; abundance: NA; v_gene: TRBV10-3; d_gene: NA; CDR3nt: TGTGCCATCAGTGAGAGTCGGTTAAGACGGTCGAACTATGGCTACACCTTC; CDR3aa: CAISESRLRRSNYGYTF
j_gene: TRBJ2-5; abundance: NA; v_gene: TRBV5-1; d_gene: TRBD2; CDR3nt: TGCGCCAGCAGCTTGTCCCTAGCGGGCCAAGAGACCCAGTACTTC; CDR3aa: CASSLSLAGQETQYF
j_gene: TRBJ1-4; abundance: NA; v_gene: TRBV30; d_gene: NA; CDR3nt: TGTGCCTGGGCACGGCAGATTAATGAAAAACTGTTTTTT; CDR3aa: CAWARQINEKLFF
j_gene: TRBJ2-4; abundance: few; v_gene: TRBV6-5; d_gene: NA; CDR3nt: TGTGCCAGCAGTTCGTCTCTAACGAAAAACATTCAGTACTTC; CDR3aa: CASSSSLTKNIQYF
j_gene: TRBJ2-1; abundance: NA; v_gene: TRBV9; d_gene: TRBD1; CDR3nt: TGTGCCAGCAGCGGGCGACAGGGGGCGGACTACAATGAGCAGTTCTTC; CDR3aa: CASSGRQGADYNEQFF
j_gene: TRBJ2-3; abundance: NA; v_gene: TRBV12-1; d_gene: NA; CDR3nt: TGTGCCAGCAGCCCTATGACTAGCGGGGACAGGGGTACGCAGTATTTT; CDR3aa: CASSPMTSGDRGTQYF
j_gene: TRBJ1-2; abundance: NA; v_gene: TRBV28; d_gene: NA; CDR3nt: TGTGCCAGCAGTTTATTCCCGGAGGAAGGCTACACCTTC; CDR3aa: CASSLFPEEGYTF
j_gene: TRBJ1-2; abundance: NA; v_gene: TRBV30; d_gene: NA; CDR3nt: TGTGCCTGGAGTGTCCAGGGCGAGGCTGGCTACACCTTC; CDR3aa: CAWSVQGEAGYTF
j_gene: TRBJ2-2; abundance: NA; v_gene: TRBV5-1; d_gene: NA; CDR3nt: TGCGCCAGCAGCTCTCAGGGTAACACCGGGGAGCTGTTTTTT; CDR3aa: CASSSQGNTGELFF
j_gene: TRBJ2-5; abundance: NA; v_gene: TRBV5-1; d_gene: TRBD2; CDR3nt: TGCGCCAGCAGCTTGCTAGCGGGGAACCAAGAGACCCAGTACTTC; CDR3aa: CASSLLAGNQETQYF